A single sample gave rise to the 9 T cell receptor beta chains below, sequenced in a study of identical twins. TCRdb processed the 5' RACE reads anew with MiXCR; each CDR3 protein has one entry. Of about 810,000 distinct CDR3 sequences listed, 9% to 15% are singletons. The data were also submitted as part of a second study, on yellow fever vaccine responses in identical twins.

The sample taken for sequencing was PBMCs. Receptors were obtained from a woman aged 18-29 years in good health.

This chain uses TRBV20-1 with TRBJ2-5, with 12 nucleotides matching TRBD1. The V gene's germline CDR1 is DFQATT and CDR2 SNEGSKA (reference sequence). The CDR3 consists of 14 residues. J lost 5 bases, V lost 3 bases, and 4 bases had no gene match. Here the CDR3 reads CSASGTGGWETQYF. CDR3 coding DNA: TGCAGTGCTAGCGGGACAGGGGGCTGGGAGACCCAGTACTTC.

This clonotype was counted a few times. This chain links TRBV11-3 with TRBJ2-7; D call uncertain. In germline, CDR1 is SGHNT, CDR2 YENEEA. The CDR3 runs 13 residues. The V end lost 3 bases, the J end lost 2 bases, and 8 bases lay between the germline ends. CDR3 in amino acids: CASSFNQPYEQYF. CDR3 nucleotide sequence: TGTGCCAGCAGCTTCAATCAACCCTACGAGCAGTACTTC.

This clonotype turned up a few times. The rearrangement joins TRBV29-1 to TRBJ2-3, with D perhaps TRBD2 (6 bases). The CDR3 loop spans 15 amino acids. Germline lookup yields CDR1 SQVTM and CDR2 ANQGSEA. The V end was cut by 5 bases, the J end by 0 bases, with 15 bases between. The chain's CDR3 is CSVSTRGTSTDTQYF. The CDR3 DNA follows: TGCAGCGTTTCGACCCGGGGGACTAGCACAGATACGCAGTATTTT.

In its sample, this clonotype was seen a few times. V is TRBV3-1 and J is TRBJ2-1; D is undetermined. Germline V CDR1 and CDR2: LGHDT, YNNKEL (reference sequence). V was cut by 4 bases and J by 6 bases, with 19 bases left in between. CDR3 length: 16 residues. CDR3 coding DNA: TGTGCCAGCAGCCTGACGATGGGCAGGTCGGGCAATGAGCAGTTCTTC. It translates to CASSLTMGRSGNEQFF.

This clonotype has a count of ten or more. The chain has TRBV28 and TRBJ2-1; no clear D. The CDR3 totals 13 residues. Germline CDR1 reads MDHEN; CDR2 reads SYDVKM. Trimming removed 7 bases at V and 5 bases at J, with 12 bases between. The CDR3 region has the DNA TGTGCCAGCATCTTGGGTGGGGACAATGAGCAGTTCTTC. It codes for CASILGGDNEQFF.

This clonotype was found a few times. The chain's CDR3 is CASRRADRESYTF. DNA for the CDR3: TGTGCCAGTAGGAGGGCGGATCGGGAGAGCTACACCTTC. The J gene is TRBJ1-2, the V gene TRBV19; D ambiguous. Germline CDR1 and CDR2: LNHDA and SQIVND (reference sequence). Deletions cut 6 bases from V and 9 bases from J, with 17 bases between. This CDR3 has 13 amino acids. The full variable domain, in which reference TRBV19 and TRBJ1-2 provide the parts outside the CDR3, is DGGITQSPKYLFRKEGQNVTLSCEQNLNHDAMYWYRQDPGQGLRLIYYSQIVNDFQKGDIAEGYSVSREKKESFPLTVTSAQKNPTAFYLCASRRADRESYTFGSGTRLTVV.

This clonotype was observed a handful of times. V and J are TRBV9 and TRBJ2-3, with 10 bases lining up with TRBD2. The junction had 1 base not matched to a gene; V was cut back by 2 bases and J by 1 base. The CDR3 is 15 amino acids. Germline lookup yields CDR1 SGDLS and CDR2 YYNGEE. The DNA of the CDR3 is TGTGCCAGCAGCGTGGGGACTAGCGGCACAGATACGCAGTATTTT. This sequence encodes CASSVGTSGTDTQYF.

The chain employs TRBV6-2 or TRBV6-3 and TRBJ2-1; TRBD2 aligns across 8 bases. Trimming took 9 bases from V and 8 from J; bases not matched to a gene: 3. This CDR3 region has 11 residues. CDR1 is MNHEY, CDR2 SVGEGT, per germline. The CDR3 nucleotides read TGTGCCAGTAAGCGGGAGTATGAGCAGTTCTTC. Protein product: CASKREYEQFF.

This clonotype was observed many times. V is TRBV12-3 or TRBV12-4 and J is TRBJ1-1; TRBD1 might be the D (6 bases). With 1 base removed from V and 1 base from J, the gap between germline ends came to 7 bases. The CDR3 runs to 14 residues. This chain's CDR3 is CASSLGDKNTEAFF. CDR3 nucleotide sequence: TGTGCCAGCAGTTTAGGGGACAAGAACACTGAAGCTTTCTTT.